One sample yielded the 10 T cell receptor beta chains listed below, sequenced in a study of shared clonotypes between healthy human individuals. Produced via immunoSEQ multiplex PCR; TCRdb's table is partial and in-frame only. Of about 1.5 million clones listed, 98% were seen once; the top ten hold approximately 0.44%. The sequenced sample consisted of naive CD4+ T cells sorted from blood. Subset denoted: CD45RA+ positively selected. The receptors were sampled from a man aged 25-45 years in good health.

With regard to this clone: Other DNA variants within this sample encode the same CDR3. This chain uses TRBV19 with TRBJ2-7; D may correspond to TRBD1 or TRBD2 (5 bases each). The CDR3 has 14 amino acids. V lost 3 bases, J lost 0 bases, and 9 bases lay in between. The V gene's germline CDR1 is LNHDA and CDR2 SQIVND (reference sequence). The CDR3 here is CASSIRGPSYEQYF. The CDR3 DNA is TGTGCCAGTAGTATCCGGGGACCCTCCTACGAGCAGTACTTC.

This chain uses TRBV5-4 with TRBJ2-7; D might be TRBD2 (5 bases). The CDR3 consists of 13 residues. The germline CDR1 and CDR2 sequences are SGHNT and YYREEE (reference sequence). Trimming removed 1 base from V and 2 bases from J, with 7 bases in between. The CDR3, as DNA: TGTGCCAGCAGCTTGAGCGGCCCCTACGAGCAGTACTTC. Translated: CASSLSGPYEQYF.

This chain connects TRBV30 to TRBJ2-6; D unresolved. The V end was cut by 0 bases, the J end by 2 bases, with 8 bases between. CDR1 GTSNPN and CDR2 SVGIG come from the germline V gene (reference sequence). CDR3 length: 15 amino acids. The CDR3 reads CAWSVLGTGANVLTF. For the CDR3, the DNA is TGTGCCTGGAGTGTATTAGGAACTGGGGCCAACGTCCTGACTTTC.

This chain links TRBV7-9 with TRBJ2-1; D is unresolved. This CDR3 is built from 14 residues. Trimming took 5 bases from V and 9 from J, leaving 17 bases between them. CDR1 and CDR2 (germline): SEHNR, FQNEAQ (reference sequence). The CDR3 DNA sequence: TGTGCCAGCAGCCCTGGAGTAGGCCTACGTGAGCAGTTCTTC. Amino acids: CASSPGVGLREQFF.

This chain connects TRBV7-2 to TRBJ2-6; D is unclear. Trimming left V 1 base short and J 0 bases short, with 10 bases between. The CDR3 is 17 amino acids. Germline V gives CDR1 SGHTA, CDR2 FQGNSA. The CDR3 coding sequence is TGTGCCAGCAGCTTAGTAGCAGGCATCTCTGGGGCCAACGTCCTGACTTTC. Amino acid sequence: CASSLVAGISGANVLTF.

The rearrangement links TRBV27 to TRBJ2-7, with D possibly matching TRBD2 (5 bases). The germline V and J ends were trimmed by 3 bases and 3 bases, with 6 bases remaining between them. Germline CDR1 and CDR2: MNHEY and SMNVEV (reference sequence). CDR3 length: 12 residues. CDR3 in amino acids: CASSFEGYEQYF. DNA for the CDR3: TGTGCCAGCAGTTTTGAGGGCTACGAGCAGTACTTC.

About this clone: The sample holds other DNA sequences that translate to the same CDR3. The gene calls are TRBV29-1 and TRBJ2-3; no clear D gene. V shed 4 bases and J shed 0 bases, with 5 bases lying between them. The CDR3 sequence is 12 residues long. The germline CDR1 and CDR2 sequences are SQVTM and ANQGSEA. CDR3 sequence (DNA): TGCAGCGTTGTAGGGAGCACAGATACGCAGTATTTT. Its protein product is CSVVGSTDTQYF.

The chain couples TRBV7-2 to TRBJ2-7; D ambiguous. Germline-derived CDR1 and CDR2 are SGHTA and FQGNSA. Trimming removed 1 base from V and 0 bases from J, with 10 bases in between. This CDR3 is 15 amino acids long. The CDR3 DNA follows: TGTGCCAGCAGCTTAGACCCGGCCAGCTCCTACGAGCAGTACTTC. It specifies CASSLDPASSYEQYF.

V and J are TRBV28 and TRBJ2-7; D uncertain. The ends were cut back, 3 bases at V and 3 bases at J, with 9 bases in the middle. Germline CDR1 is MDHEN and CDR2 is SYDVKM. This CDR3 spans 13 amino acids. The CDR3 DNA is TGTGCCAGCAGTTTTCTGACGGACTACGAGCAGTACTTC. Its protein product is CASSFLTDYEQYF.

The DNA for the CDR3 is TGTGCCAGCAGCTTGTTCAGCGGAGTCAAGTTCTTC. It codes for CASSLFSGVKFF. This chain uses TRBV5-5 with TRBJ2-1; TRBD2 is a possible D gene (5 bases). Germline lookup yields CDR1 SGHKS and CDR2 YYEKEE (reference sequence). There are 12 residues in the CDR3. V was shortened by 1 base and J by 14 bases, with 13 bases between the two germline ends. The whole variable domain, filled in from reference TRBV5-5 and TRBJ2-1, reads DAGVTQSPTHLIKTRGQQVTLRCSPISGHKSVSWYQQVLGQGPQFIFQYYEKEERGRGNFPDRFSARQFPNYSSELNVNALLLGDSALYLCASSLFSGVKFFGPGTRLTVL.